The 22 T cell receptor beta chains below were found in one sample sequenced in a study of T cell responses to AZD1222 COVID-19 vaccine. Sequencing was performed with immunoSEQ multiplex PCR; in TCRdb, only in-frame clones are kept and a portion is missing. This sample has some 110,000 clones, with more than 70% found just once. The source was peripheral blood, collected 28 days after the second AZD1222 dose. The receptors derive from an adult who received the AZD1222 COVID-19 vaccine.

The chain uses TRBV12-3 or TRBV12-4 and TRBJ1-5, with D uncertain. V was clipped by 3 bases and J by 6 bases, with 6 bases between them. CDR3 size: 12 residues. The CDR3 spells CASSFDSQPQHF. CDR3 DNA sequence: TGTGCCAGCAGTTTTGATTCTCAGCCCCAGCATTTT.

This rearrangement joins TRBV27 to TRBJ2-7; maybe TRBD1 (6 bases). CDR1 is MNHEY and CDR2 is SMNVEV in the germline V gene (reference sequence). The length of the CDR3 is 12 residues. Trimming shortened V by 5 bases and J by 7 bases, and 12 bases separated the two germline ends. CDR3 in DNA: TGTGCCAGCAGTCAGGGGACGGAGGAGCAGTACTTC. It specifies CASSQGTEEQYF.

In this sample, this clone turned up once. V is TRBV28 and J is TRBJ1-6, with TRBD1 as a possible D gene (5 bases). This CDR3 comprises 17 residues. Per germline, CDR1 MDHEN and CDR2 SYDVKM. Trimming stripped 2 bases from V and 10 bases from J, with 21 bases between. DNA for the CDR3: TGTGCCAGCAGTTTAAGCAGGGCGGCTGGGGGGGGGTCACCCCTCCACTTT. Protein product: CASSLSRAAGGGSPLHF. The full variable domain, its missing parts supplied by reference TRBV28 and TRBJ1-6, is DVKVTQSSRYLVKRTGEKVFLECVQDMDHENMFWYRQDPGLGLRLIYFSYDVKMKEKGDIPEGYSVSREKKERFSLILESASTNQTSMYLCASSLSRAAGGGSPLHFGNGTRLTVT.

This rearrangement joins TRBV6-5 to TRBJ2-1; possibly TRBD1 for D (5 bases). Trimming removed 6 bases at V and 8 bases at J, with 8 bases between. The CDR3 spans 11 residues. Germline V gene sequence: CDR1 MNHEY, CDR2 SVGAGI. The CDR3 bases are TGTGCCAGCAGCCCAGGGCATGAGCAGTTCTTC. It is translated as CASSPGHEQFF.

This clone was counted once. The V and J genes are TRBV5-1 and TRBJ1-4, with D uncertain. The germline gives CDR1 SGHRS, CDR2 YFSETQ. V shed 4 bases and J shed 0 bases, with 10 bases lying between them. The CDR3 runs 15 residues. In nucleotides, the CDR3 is TGCGCCAGCAGCCCAAACCCGACAACTAATGAAAAACTGTTTTTT. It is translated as CASSPNPTTNEKLFF.

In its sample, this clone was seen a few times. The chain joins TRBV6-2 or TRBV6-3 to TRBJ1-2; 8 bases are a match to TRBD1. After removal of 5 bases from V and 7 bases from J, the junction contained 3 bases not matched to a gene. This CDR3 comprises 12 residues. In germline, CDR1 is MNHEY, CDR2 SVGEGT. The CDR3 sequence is CASSATGGGYTF. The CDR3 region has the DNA TGTGCCAGCAGTGCCACAGGGGGTGGCTACACCTTC.

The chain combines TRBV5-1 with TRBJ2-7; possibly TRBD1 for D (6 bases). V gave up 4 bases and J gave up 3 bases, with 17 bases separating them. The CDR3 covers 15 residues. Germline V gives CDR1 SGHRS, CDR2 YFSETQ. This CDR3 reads CASSITGTKSYEQYF. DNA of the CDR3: TGCGCCAGCAGCATAACCGGGACAAAAAGCTACGAGCAGTACTTC.

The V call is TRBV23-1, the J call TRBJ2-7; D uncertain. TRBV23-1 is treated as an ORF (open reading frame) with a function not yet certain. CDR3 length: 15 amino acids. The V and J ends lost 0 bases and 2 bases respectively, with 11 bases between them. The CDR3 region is CASSQSKASPYEQYF. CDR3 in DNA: TGCGCCAGCAGTCAATCGAAGGCCAGCCCCTACGAGCAGTACTTC.

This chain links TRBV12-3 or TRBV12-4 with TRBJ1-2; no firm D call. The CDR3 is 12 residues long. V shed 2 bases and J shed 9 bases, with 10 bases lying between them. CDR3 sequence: CASSLSRNRYTF. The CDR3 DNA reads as TGTGCCAGCAGTTTATCGCGTAACCGCTACACCTTC.

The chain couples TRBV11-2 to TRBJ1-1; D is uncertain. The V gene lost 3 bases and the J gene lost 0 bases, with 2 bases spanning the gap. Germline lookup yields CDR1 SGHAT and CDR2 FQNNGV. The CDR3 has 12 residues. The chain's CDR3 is CASSFLNTEAFF. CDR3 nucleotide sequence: TGTGCCAGCAGCTTCCTGAACACTGAAGCTTTCTTT.

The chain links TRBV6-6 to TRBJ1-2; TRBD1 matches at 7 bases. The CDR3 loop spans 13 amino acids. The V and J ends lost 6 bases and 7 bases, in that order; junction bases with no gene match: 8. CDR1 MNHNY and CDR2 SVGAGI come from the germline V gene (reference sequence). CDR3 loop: CASSPTGNGGYTF. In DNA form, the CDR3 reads TGTGCCAGCAGCCCGACAGGGAACGGTGGCTACACCTTC.

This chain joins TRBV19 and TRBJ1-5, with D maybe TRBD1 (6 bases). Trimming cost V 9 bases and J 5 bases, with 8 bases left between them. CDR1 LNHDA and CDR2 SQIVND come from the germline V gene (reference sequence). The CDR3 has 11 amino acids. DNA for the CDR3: TGTGCCAGCAAGGGGGATCAGCCCCAGCATTTT. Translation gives CASKGDQPQHF.

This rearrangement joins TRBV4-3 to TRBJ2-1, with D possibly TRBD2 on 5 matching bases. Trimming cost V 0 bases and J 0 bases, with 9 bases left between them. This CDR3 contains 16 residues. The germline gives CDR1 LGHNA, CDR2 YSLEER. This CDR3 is CASSQEPGSSYNEQFF. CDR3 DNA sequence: TGCGCCAGCAGCCAAGAACCGGGGAGCTCCTACAATGAGCAGTTCTTC.

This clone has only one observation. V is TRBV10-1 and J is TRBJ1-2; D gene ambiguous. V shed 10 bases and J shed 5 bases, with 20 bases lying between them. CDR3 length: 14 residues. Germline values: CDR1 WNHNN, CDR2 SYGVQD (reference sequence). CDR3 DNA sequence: TGCGCCACCACATGGTCCGGGGTCCCTTATGGCTACACCTTC. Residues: CATTWSGVPYGYTF.

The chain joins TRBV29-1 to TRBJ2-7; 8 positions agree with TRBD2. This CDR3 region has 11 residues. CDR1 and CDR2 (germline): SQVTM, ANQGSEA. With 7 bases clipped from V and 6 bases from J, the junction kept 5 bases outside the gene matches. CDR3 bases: TGCAGCGCCAGGACTAGCACCGAGCAGTACTTC. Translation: CSARTSTEQYF.

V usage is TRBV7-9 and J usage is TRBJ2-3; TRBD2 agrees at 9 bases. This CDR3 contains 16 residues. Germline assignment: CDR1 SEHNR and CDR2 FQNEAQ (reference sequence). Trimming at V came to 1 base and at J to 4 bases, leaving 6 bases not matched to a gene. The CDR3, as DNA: TGTGCCAGCAGCTTAGATCCTAGCGGGAAGGCAGATACGCAGTATTTT. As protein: CASSLDPSGKADTQYF.

The CDR3 region is CASSQPDRQDYGYTF. In DNA, the CDR3 is TGCGCCAGCAGCCAACCGGACAGGCAGGACTATGGCTACACCTTC. V gene TRBV4-3 combines with J gene TRBJ1-2, with 7 positions matching TRBD1. Germline V gives CDR1 LGHNA, CDR2 YSLEER. This CDR3 region has 15 residues. J lost 3 bases, V lost 2 bases, and 6 bases had no gene match.

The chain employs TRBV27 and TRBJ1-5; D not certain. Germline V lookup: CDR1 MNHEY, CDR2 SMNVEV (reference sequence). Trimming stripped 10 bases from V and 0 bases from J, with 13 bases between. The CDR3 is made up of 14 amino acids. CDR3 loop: CATSISNSNQPQHF. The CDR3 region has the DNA TGTGCCACCTCAATCTCTAATAGCAATCAGCCCCAGCATTTT.

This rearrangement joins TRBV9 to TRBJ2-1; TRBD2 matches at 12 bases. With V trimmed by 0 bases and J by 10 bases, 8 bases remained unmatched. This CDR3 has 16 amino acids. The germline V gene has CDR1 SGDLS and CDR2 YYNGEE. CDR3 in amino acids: CASSVAGTSGLPEQFF. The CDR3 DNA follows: TGTGCCAGCAGCGTAGCTGGGACTAGCGGGCTCCCCGAGCAGTTCTTC.

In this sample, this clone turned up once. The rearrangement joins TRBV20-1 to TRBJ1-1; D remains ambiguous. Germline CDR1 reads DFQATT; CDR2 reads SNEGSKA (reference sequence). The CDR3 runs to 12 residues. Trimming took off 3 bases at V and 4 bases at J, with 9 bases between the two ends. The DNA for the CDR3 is TGCAGTGCTAGTTTGGTAGTCACTGAAGCTTTCTTT. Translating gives CSASLVVTEAFF.

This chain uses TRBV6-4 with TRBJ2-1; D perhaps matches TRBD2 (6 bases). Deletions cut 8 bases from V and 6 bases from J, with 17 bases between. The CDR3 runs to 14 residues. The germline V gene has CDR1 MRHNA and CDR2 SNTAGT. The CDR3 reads CASATGVEGNEQFF. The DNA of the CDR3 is TGTGCCAGCGCAACGGGAGTAGAGGGCAATGAGCAGTTCTTC.

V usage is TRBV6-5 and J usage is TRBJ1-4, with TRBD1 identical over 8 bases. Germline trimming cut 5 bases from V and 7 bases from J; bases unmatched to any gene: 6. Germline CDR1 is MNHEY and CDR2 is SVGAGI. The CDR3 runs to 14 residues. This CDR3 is CASSRQGKGEKLFF. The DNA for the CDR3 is TGTGCCAGCAGTCGACAGGGGAAGGGTGAAAAACTGTTTTTT.